This T cell receptor (beta chain) was observed in a study of chemoradiotherapy in HPV16-positive cancers. Regarding the study as a whole: During treatment, candidate HPV-specific clones and E7-related motifs expanded in tumor. The functional HPV-specific definition rests on just a couple of HPV16-positive patients. HPV-responsive T-cell expansion during chemoradiotherapy was linked to improved recurrence-free survival in HPV16-positive patients.

Data came from immunoSEQ multiplex PCR; TCRdb stores just in-frame clones and leaves some out. The sample comprises 9,500 to 15,000 clones, about 90% of which are singletons, and 2.8% rests with the top ten. A remark on this clone: Antigen specificity is unknown.

CDR3 length: 17 amino acids. The J segment lost 6 bases and the V segment lost 3 bases, leaving 10 bases of the junction unmatched. Per the germline V gene, CDR1 is SGDLS and CDR2 is YYNGEE. Over chemoradiotherapy, repertoires were sampled more than once. The rearrangement uses TRBV9 and TRBJ2-3, with 13 nucleotides matching TRBD2. Sequencing was performed on blood, taken from a patient who underwent chemoradiotherapy. The source of this sequence is a human donor with HPV-associated anogenital cancer. The CDR3 nucleotides read TGTGCCAGCAGCGGATTACTAGCGGGGGGGGTTAGGGATACGCAGTATTTT. This encodes CASSGLLAGGVRDTQYF.